One and the same sample provided the 11 T cell receptor beta chains below, sequenced in a study of OX40 agonist ivuxolimab in advanced cancers. The table came from immunoSEQ multiplex PCR; TCRdb's copy has only in-frame clones and leaves some out. The sample holds more than 85,000 clones, roughly 88% seen once. Sequences were derived from CD4+ or CD8+ T cells sorted from blood, sampled in a trial of the OX40 agonist ivuxolimab. The receptors were sampled from an adult with an advanced solid tumor such as melanoma, head and neck, liver or kidney cancer.

The gene calls are TRBV5-1 and TRBJ1-2; TRBD1 matches 8 bases. This CDR3 comprises 17 residues. With V trimmed by 4 bases and J by 5 bases, 16 bases remained unmatched. CDR1 is SGHRS and CDR2 is YFSETQ in the germline V gene. CDR3 amino acids: CASSRGTGFDVGYGYTF. The DNA of the CDR3 is TGCGCCAGCAGCCGTGGGACAGGTTTCGACGTGGGGTATGGCTACACCTTC. Complete variable domain (other parts from reference TRBV5-1 and TRBJ1-2): KAGVTQTPRYLIKTRGQQVTLSCSPISGHRSVSWYQQTPGQGLQFLFEYFSETQRNKGNFPGRFSGRQFSNSRSEMNVSTLELGDSALYLCASSRGTGFDVGYGYTFGSGTRLTVV.

The rearrangement uses TRBV7-6 and TRBJ2-1; D possibly corresponds to TRBD2 (5 bases). This CDR3 is 12 amino acids long. Germline V gene data show CDR1 as SGHVS and CDR2 as FNYEAQ. Trimming removed 5 bases from V and 7 bases from J, with 9 bases in between. As DNA, the CDR3 is TGTGCCAGCAGCCCTAGCAGGAATGAGCAGTTCTTC. It is translated as CASSPSRNEQFF.

J is TRBJ2-2 and V is TRBV4-2; no reliable D call. The germline V gene encodes CDR1 LGHNA and CDR2 YNFKEQ. The V end was cut by 3 bases, the J end by 1 base, with 27 bases between. This CDR3 is 21 amino acids long. The CDR3 reads CASSHHVSIVGQQKNTGELFF. In nucleotides, the CDR3 is TGTGCCAGCAGCCATCACGTCTCCATTGTTGGGCAGCAAAAGAACACCGGGGAGCTGTTTTTT.

The gene calls are TRBV13 and TRBJ2-1; no reliable D call. The CDR3 extends over 12 amino acids. The germline V and J ends were trimmed by 6 bases and 6 bases, with 9 bases remaining between them. In germline, CDR1 is PRHDT, CDR2 FYEKMQ (reference sequence). The CDR3: CASSKNFNEQFF. The DNA of the CDR3 is TGTGCCAGCAGTAAAAACTTCAATGAGCAGTTCTTC.

The chain carries TRBV5-4 and TRBJ1-1; D not resolved. The CDR3 runs to 14 residues. The germline V gene encodes CDR1 SGHNT and CDR2 YYREEE (reference sequence). V was cut by 4 bases and J by 1 base, with 11 bases left in between. CDR3 protein: CASSAQPWNTEAFF. The CDR3, as DNA: TGTGCCAGCAGCGCCCAACCCTGGAACACTGAAGCTTTCTTT.

This clone is a singleton in its sample. The chain is built from TRBV5-1 and TRBJ1-2, with TRBD1 as a possible D gene (5 bases). V was pared by 4 bases and J by 6 bases, with 22 bases between. CDR1 and CDR2 (germline): SGHRS, YFSETQ. This CDR3 has 16 amino acids. CDR3 loop: CASSLALQDLMDGYTF. In nucleotides, the CDR3 is TGCGCCAGCAGCCTAGCACTACAGGACTTGATGGATGGCTACACCTTC.

This chain links TRBV7-6 with TRBJ2-1; D is perhaps TRBD1 or TRBD2 (5 bases each). From germline, CDR1 is SGHVS and CDR2 FNYEAQ. This CDR3 is built from 15 residues. Trimming left V 3 bases short and J 0 bases short, with 9 bases between. The CDR3 bases are TGTGCCAGCAGCTTGGGGCTAGCCTCCTACAATGAGCAGTTCTTC. Protein: CASSLGLASYNEQFF.

V gene TRBV6-5 combines with J gene TRBJ2-3, with 10 bases aligning to TRBD2. With 3 bases clipped from V and 2 bases from J, the junction kept 5 bases outside the gene matches. The CDR3 is 16 amino acids. Germline V gene lookup returns CDR1 MNHEY and CDR2 SVGAGI. DNA for the CDR3: TGTGCCAGCAGTTATCAACTAGCGGGAAACACAGATACGCAGTATTTT. Amino acids: CASSYQLAGNTDTQYF.

The rearrangement joins TRBV15 to TRBJ2-2, with D tentatively TRBD2 (6 bases). Per the germline V gene, CDR1 is LNHNV and CDR2 is YYDKDF (reference sequence). This CDR3 has 15 amino acids. Trimming removed 4 bases at V and 4 bases at J, with 13 bases between. The CDR3 is CATSKERVSTGELFF. The CDR3, as DNA: TGTGCCACCAGCAAAGAGCGGGTTAGCACCGGGGAGCTGTTTTTT.

The V and J genes are TRBV19 and TRBJ2-2; 8 positions agree with TRBD1. The CDR3 has 15 residues. Trimming took 7 bases from V and 5 from J; bases not matched to a gene: 9. Germline V gene sequence: CDR1 LNHDA, CDR2 SQIVND (reference sequence). The CDR3 loop is CASKSTGATTGELFF. The CDR3 bases are TGTGCCAGTAAATCGACAGGGGCTACTACCGGGGAGCTGTTTTTT.

V and J are TRBV7-9 and TRBJ2-3; D assignment may be TRBD1 or TRBD2 (5 bases each). Deletions cut 4 bases from V and 2 bases from J, with 16 bases between. Per germline, CDR1 SEHNR and CDR2 FQNEAQ (reference sequence). The CDR3 sequence is 16 residues long. The CDR3 nucleotides read TGTGCCAGCAGCTCCGGTACCGGGACCCACACAGATACGCAGTATTTT. As protein: CASSSGTGTHTDTQYF.